This is a list of T cell receptor beta chains from one sample in a study of cytomegalovirus exposure and HLA in healthy donors. Repertoires were generated with immunoSEQ multiplex PCR, while TCRdb's copy carries only in-frame clones and drops some. This sample has about 120,000 clones; around nine tenths occur once, and the top ten carry under 6.5%. The sequenced sample consisted of PBMCs. The receptors here all came from a woman aged 18-29 years in good health and CMV-seropositive. Both conserved end residues are part of each CDR3. Fields, in order: J gene, D gene, clone size, V gene, CDR3 DNA, CDR3 protein. The D gene is left open where the match is weak. The size of a clone is reported for some rows only, either as once, few or many, or as a class for expanded clones.

TRBJ1-1	NA	NA	TRBV29-1	TGCAGCGTTCTCAGGGACACTGAAGCTTTCTTT	CSVLRDTEAFF
TRBJ1-3	NA	NA	TRBV9	TGTGCCAGCAGCGGACCAGGCTCTGGAAACACCATATATTTT	CASSGPGSGNTIYF
TRBJ2-1	NA	NA	TRBV5-1	TGCGCCAGCAGCTTCAGGGCCGATAACAATGAGCAGTTCTTC	CASSFRADNNEQFF
TRBJ2-5	TRBD1	NA	TRBV7-9	TGTGTAACAGGGGGCGCAATCCCGAACCAAGAGACCCAGTACTTC	CVTGGAIPNQETQYF
TRBJ1-5	NA	NA	TRBV6-5	TGTGCCAGCAGTACGGACACGGGTCAGCCCCAGCATTTT	CASSTDTGQPQHF
TRBJ2-7	TRBD2	NA	TRBV10-3	TGTGCCATCAGTGATCGGGGGGTGGGGGGCGAGCAGTACTTC	CAISDRGVGGEQYF
TRBJ1-2	NA	NA	TRBV29-1	TGCAGCGTTTGGACAGACCAGGACTATGGCTACACCTTC	CSVWTDQDYGYTF
TRBJ1-2	NA	NA	TRBV5-1	TGCGCCAGCAGCTTGGGAGGAAACTATGGCTACACCTTC	CASSLGGNYGYTF
TRBJ1-2	TRBD1	NA	TRBV18	TGTGCCAGCTCACCAGGGACAGTCTATGGCTACACCTTC	CASSPGTVYGYTF
TRBJ2-7	NA	NA	TRBV14	TGTGCCAGCAGCCAAGGGCTTCCGGGCGAGCAGTACTTC	CASSQGLPGEQYF
TRBJ1-2	TRBD1	NA	TRBV30	TGTGCCTGTTTGGGACAGGGAAGGCAATACTATGGCTACACCTTC	CACLGQGRQYYGYTF
TRBJ2-5	NA	NA	TRBV30	TGTGCCTGGATGGTGGGGGCGGAGACCCAGTACTTC	CAWMVGAETQYF
TRBJ2-7	TRBD1	NA	TRBV19	TGTGCCAGTCGCCCCTTGGACAGGGCCAACTACGAGCAGTACTTC	CASRPLDRANYEQYF
TRBJ2-2	NA	NA	TRBV5-6	TGTGCCAGCAGCTTGTGGGGGAGGCGGGGCTCAAACACCGGGGAGCTGTTTTTT	CASSLWGRRGSNTGELFF
TRBJ2-5	NA	once	TRBV5-1	TGCGCCAGCAGCTTGGGACAGGGAGGAAAGACCCAGTACTTC	CASSLGQGGKTQYF
TRBJ2-7	NA	NA	TRBV6-6	TGTGCCAGCAGGGAGATCTACGAGCAGTACTTC	CASREIYEQYF
TRBJ1-4	TRBD1	NA	TRBV4-1	TGCGCCAGCAGCCGAGGGACAGGTTTTAATGAAAAACTGTTTTTT	CASSRGTGFNEKLFF
TRBJ2-1	TRBD2	NA	TRBV9	TGTGCCAGCAGCGTAGGTCTAGCGGGGGACAATGAGCAGTTCTTC	CASSVGLAGDNEQFF
TRBJ2-6	TRBD2	NA	TRBV4-2	TGTGCCAGCAGCCAAGATCTTAGGACTAGCGTATCCTCTGGGGCCAACGTCCTGACTTTC	CASSQDLRTSVSSGANVLTF
TRBJ1-4	NA	NA	TRBV11-2	TGTGCCAGCAGCTTAGTCAGAGGGTCGAATGAAAAACTGTTTTTT	CASSLVRGSNEKLFF
TRBJ2-1	TRBD2	NA	TRBV18	TGTGCCAGCATAGCGGGGGGGCCCTCCTACAATGAGCAGTTCTTC	CASIAGGPSYNEQFF
TRBJ1-2	NA	NA	TRBV7-9	TGTGCCAGCAGCTTAGCAGCGAACTATGGCTACACCTTC	CASSLAANYGYTF
TRBJ1-6	TRBD1	NA	TRBV7-6	TGTGCCAGCAGCTTGGGCTGGGACAGCTCCTATAATTCACCCCTCCACTTT	CASSLGWDSSYNSPLHF
TRBJ2-7	NA	NA	TRBV10-3	TGTGCCATCAGTGAGTCCTTAGGGGAAGGCTACGAGCAGTACTTC	CAISESLGEGYEQYF
TRBJ1-2	NA	NA	TRBV6-5	TGTGCCAGCACTAGGGGCTCTGGAGGCTACACCTTC	CASTRGSGGYTF
TRBJ1-5	TRBD1	NA	TRBV28	TGTGCCATCTCAACCTTACAGGGGCCTTTAAATCAGCCCCAGCATTTT	CAISTLQGPLNQPQHF
TRBJ2-5	TRBD1	NA	TRBV6-1	TGTGCCAGCAGTGAACAGGGACAGGGGTATGAAAAGACCCAGTACTTC	CASSEQGQGYEKTQYF
TRBJ1-1	NA	NA	TRBV1	TGCACCAGCAGCCAAGATCCCCCGCCTTTTGCCGGGACACTGAACACTGAAGCTTTCTTT	CTSSQDPPPFAGTLNTEAFF
TRBJ2-7	TRBD1	NA	TRBV30	TGTGCCTGGAGTGGGGACAGGGGCTACGAGCAGTACTTC	CAWSGDRGYEQYF
TRBJ2-5	NA	NA	TRBV4-3	TGCGCCAGCAGCCAGGGTCGGGGAGAGACCCAGTACTTC	CASSQGRGETQYF
TRBJ1-4	NA	once	TRBV2	TGTGCCAGCAGGGGAGGAGATGGTCGGGAAAAACTGTTTTTT	CASRGGDGREKLFF
TRBJ2-1	NA	NA	TRBV11-3	TGTGCCAGCAGCATGTCGCCGAGCTCCTACAATGAGCAGTTCTTC	CASSMSPSSYNEQFF
TRBJ1-2	TRBD1	NA	TRBV7-2	TGTGCCAGCAGCTTACAGGGACAGGGGGCGTCCACCTTC	CASSLQGQGASTF
TRBJ1-2	TRBD1	NA	TRBV9	TGTGCCAGCAGACTACCGGGGACAGGCCATGGCTACACCTTC	CASRLPGTGHGYTF
TRBJ2-5	TRBD1	NA	TRBV7-2	TGTGCCAGCAGCTTAAGAGGGGGCGGTGTTGGAGAGACCCAGTACTTC	CASSLRGGGVGETQYF
TRBJ2-7	TRBD2	NA	TRBV6-6	TGTGCCAGCAGTAATGCTGGGACTAGCGGCTACGAGCAGTACTTC	CASSNAGTSGYEQYF
TRBJ2-5	TRBD1	NA	TRBV5-1	TGCGCCAGCAGCTTCGGACAGGGGGGAAGAGAGACCCAGTACTTC	CASSFGQGGRETQYF
TRBJ1-2	NA	NA	TRBV6-1	TGTGCCAGCAGTGAAAAATATAACTATGGCTACACCTTC	CASSEKYNYGYTF
TRBJ1-5	NA	NA	TRBV7-2	TGTGCCACCCTAGAGGCTGGGGGAGGGCAGCCCCAGCATTTT	CATLEAGGGQPQHF
TRBJ1-2	TRBD1	NA	TRBV6-5	TGTGCCAGCAGTTACGCATTGGGGACAGGGTATGGCTACACCTTC	CASSYALGTGYGYTF
TRBJ2-7	NA	NA	TRBV28	TGTGCCAGCAGCTATACCTACGAGCAGTACTTC	CASSYTYEQYF
TRBJ1-2	TRBD1	NA	TRBV2	TGTGCCAGCAGCCGAGACAGGGAACCCAACTATGGCTACACCTTC	CASSRDREPNYGYTF
TRBJ1-1	TRBD1	NA	TRBV7-8	TGTGCCAGCAGCTCGCGGCGACAGGGACGAAACACTGAAGCTTTCTTT	CASSSRRQGRNTEAFF
TRBJ1-2	TRBD1	NA	TRBV6-1	TGTGCCAGCAGTGTTCAGGGGGTTGGCGGCTACACCTTC	CASSVQGVGGYTF